This TCR beta chain was recovered during a study of read filtering for tumor transcriptome and immune sequencing. On the study more broadly: TCR-mapped reads were about 4 to 10.27 million with IR-seq versus roughly 85 to 1,300 with RNA-seq.

CDR3 length: 16 amino acids. Germline CDR1 is LGHNA and CDR2 is YNFKEQ. V lost 2 bases, J lost 5 bases, and 9 bases stayed unmatched. The library was built from about 0.4 ug RNA with molecular barcoded adaptors for alpha/delta and beta/gamma chains. TCRdb reprocessed the reads via MiXCR and lists one record per CDR3 protein. This sample yields 30,000 to 40,000 distinct CDR3 sequences, of which approximately 15% are seen a single time; approximately 6.5% belongs to the top ten. This clonotype was recorded a few times. A far larger clone is one nucleotide away, so this likely arose from a read error. The final CDR3 position lacks the conserved phenylalanine or tryptophan, pointing to a likely read error.

The sample was a population of CD138-negative cells sorted from bone marrow. The TCR sequence derives from a donor aged 40 or over with multiple myeloma. The V gene is TRBV4-2, the J gene TRBJ2-1; TRBD1 agrees at 7 bases. Here the CDR3 DNA reads TGTGCCAGCAGCCAATCCGGCAGGGGGTCGAACAATGAGCAGTTCCTC. Its translation is CASSQSGRGSNNEQFL.